Below are 23 T cell receptor beta chains sequenced from a single sample in a study of regulatory T cells in long-lasting Graves disease. Time point described: persistent/refractory GD, antithyroid drugs over 5 years with positive TRAb. RNA from PBMCs was the source of the TCR library. Combining iRepertoire HTBI primers with Arm-PCR of CDR3 regions, the authors built TCR beta libraries. TCRdb processed the multiplex PCR reads anew with MiXCR; each CDR3 protein has one entry. Of a few hundred thousand distinct CDR3 sequences detected, roughly a quarter appear once; the ten largest clones hold around 26%. Sequenced material: peripheral blood mononuclear cells (PBMCs), taken when the disease was refractory, from a patient treated with antithyroid drugs. Receptors were obtained from a female donor with Graves disease.

Ten or more counts support this clonotype. The chain uses TRBV12-3 or TRBV12-4 and TRBJ1-1; tentatively, D is TRBD1 (5 bases). V was shortened by 2 bases and J by 0 bases, with 7 bases between the two germline ends. There are 14 residues in the CDR3. CDR3 sequence reads: CASSLRQMNTEAFF. CDR3 DNA: TGTGCCAGCAGTTTACGACAGATGAACACTGAAGCTTTCTTT.

The V and J genes are TRBV20-1 and TRBJ2-7, with D unresolved. This CDR3 is 14 amino acids long. V lost 3 bases to trimming and J lost 0 bases, with 12 bases between them. CDR1 DFQATT and CDR2 SNEGSKA come from the germline V gene (reference sequence). CDR3 sequence reads: CSASLGSSSYEQYF. CDR3 in DNA: TGCAGTGCTAGTCTCGGCAGTAGCTCCTACGAGCAGTACTTC.

The gene calls are TRBV30 and TRBJ2-1; D is unclear. Germline CDR1 is GTSNPN and CDR2 is SVGIG (reference sequence). CDR3 length: 14 amino acids. Trimming removed 0 bases at V and 7 bases at J, with 13 bases between. This CDR3 is CAWSVGSPANEQFF. In DNA form, the CDR3 reads TGTGCCTGGAGTGTTGGATCCCCTGCGAATGAGCAGTTCTTC.

The genes are TRBV12-3 or TRBV12-4 and TRBJ2-5; 9 nucleotides agree with TRBD2. The CDR3 sequence is 16 residues long. With 3 bases clipped from V and 4 bases from J, the junction kept 9 bases outside the gene matches. CDR3 nucleotide sequence: TGTGCCAGCAGTTTCGCGGGGGGGAGGGGTCGAGAGACCCAGTACTTC. It yields the protein CASSFAGGRGRETQYF.

V usage is TRBV12-3 or TRBV12-4 and J usage is TRBJ2-7; TRBD2 aligns across 10 bases. The CDR3 covers 19 residues. Trimming took 5 bases from V and 3 from J; bases not matched to a gene: 19. CDR3 region: CASSPTGTEEREGLYEQYF. In DNA, the CDR3 is TGTGCCAGCAGTCCAACCGGGACAGAAGAGCGGGAGGGCCTCTACGAGCAGTACTTC.

This clonotype occurred many times. CDR3 coding DNA: TGTGCGATAGCAGCTCCCTCGCCCGGAGGGGAGACCTACGAGCAGTACTTC. Its translation is CAIAAPSPGGETYEQYF. This chain connects TRBV7-8 to TRBJ2-7; possibly TRBD2 for D (6 bases). The CDR3 runs 17 residues. Germline V gives CDR1 SGHVS, CDR2 FQNEAQ.

V gene TRBV10-3 combines with J gene TRBJ1-3, with D unresolved. Trimming removed 0 bases from V and 0 bases from J, with 6 bases in between. The CDR3 extends over 15 amino acids. Germline CDR1 and CDR2: ENHRY and SYGVKD. The CDR3, as DNA: TGTGCCATCAGTGAGTCGGCTCACTCTGGAAACACCATATATTTT. As protein: CAISESAHSGNTIYF.

A few counts support this clonotype. The chain recombines TRBV6-1 with TRBJ1-5, with TRBD1 identical over 7 bases. The CDR3 sequence is 13 residues long. J lost 7 bases, V lost 4 bases, and 4 bases had no gene match. Germline V lookup: CDR1 MNHNS, CDR2 SASEGT. CDR3 loop: CASSGTGVQPQHF. CDR3 coding DNA: TGTGCCAGCAGTGGAACAGGGGTGCAGCCCCAGCATTTT.

This clonotype was seen a few times. The CDR3 loop is CASSPLGTPDYGYTF. Here the CDR3 DNA reads TGTGCCAGTAGTCCCCTCGGGACACCAGACTATGGCTACACCTTC. The rearrangement joins TRBV19 to TRBJ1-2; tentative D call: TRBD1 (6 bases). The CDR3 runs to 15 residues. Looked up from germline, CDR1 is LNHDA and CDR2 is SQIVND (reference sequence). Between the trimmed V and J ends, which lost 5 bases and 3 bases, there was a span of 16 bases.

This clonotype was counted between two and nine times. The chain has TRBV19 and TRBJ1-1, with D unclear. Trimming pared 6 bases from V and 8 bases from J, leaving 16 bases between. The length of the CDR3 is 13 residues. Germline CDR1 and CDR2: LNHDA and SQIVND (reference sequence). The CDR3 sequence: CASRINGMQEAFF. CDR3 coding DNA: TGTGCCAGTAGGATCAACGGTATGCAAGAAGCTTTCTTT.

This clonotype was picked up many times. The chain combines TRBV12-3 or TRBV12-4 with TRBJ1-1, with 9 bases that match TRBD1. V shed 3 bases, J shed 11 bases, and the junction held 10 bases outside the gene matches. The CDR3 is 14 amino acids. The CDR3 coding sequence is TGTGCCAGCAGTTTGGGACCCGGACAGGGGAGGGCTTTCTTT. This sequence encodes CASSLGPGQGRAFF.

This clonotype has just a few counts. The chain employs TRBV19 and TRBJ2-7; TRBD2 agrees at 7 bases. The CDR3 consists of 16 residues. The germline gives CDR1 LNHDA, CDR2 SQIVND (reference sequence). After removal of 8 bases from V and 0 bases from J, the junction contained 13 bases not matched to a gene. CDR3 protein: CASSIGSGAYSYEQYF. CDR3 DNA sequence: TGTGCCAGTTCTATTGGAAGCGGGGCGTACTCCTACGAGCAGTACTTC.

This clonotype came up many times. This chain uses TRBV25-1 with TRBJ1-1, with TRBD1 identical over 8 bases. The V gene's germline CDR1 is MGHDK and CDR2 SYGVNS. V dropped 0 bases and J dropped 1; count of bases not matched to a gene: 1. The length of the CDR3 is 15 residues. The CDR3 nucleotides are TGTGCCAGCAGTGAATACCAGGGGGCGAACACTGAAGCTTTCTTT. It yields the protein CASSEYQGANTEAFF.

This clonotype was detected many times. The rearrangement joins TRBV6-1 to TRBJ1-6; 8 bases match TRBD1. J gave up 8 bases and V 7 bases, and 7 bases lay outside the gene matches. The CDR3 is 14 residues long. Germline CDR1 and CDR2: MNHNS and SASEGT. CDR3 coding DNA: TGTGCCAGCAACGACAGGGGTTTGGATTCACCCCTCCACTTT. Translated, it gives CASNDRGLDSPLHF.

This clonotype was detected only a few times. The CDR3 reads CSAVLAVLSYEQYF. In DNA form, the CDR3 reads TGCAGTGCTGTATTAGCGGTTCTCTCCTACGAGCAGTACTTC. The J gene is TRBJ2-7, the V gene TRBV20-1; maybe TRBD2 (6 bases). Germline V gene sequence: CDR1 DFQATT, CDR2 SNEGSKA (reference sequence). The V and J ends lost 5 bases and 0 bases respectively, with 14 bases between them. The CDR3 is 14 amino acids.

V is TRBV7-9 and J is TRBJ1-1, with D possibly matching TRBD1 (5 bases). Looked up from germline, CDR1 is SEHNR and CDR2 is FQNEAQ (reference sequence). This CDR3 region has 15 residues. V gave up 0 bases and J gave up 3 bases, with 11 bases separating them. CDR3: CASSLAQGVHTEAFF. In DNA, the CDR3 is TGTGCCAGCAGCTTAGCGCAGGGCGTACACACTGAAGCTTTCTTT.

This clonotype was counted at least ten times. The J gene is TRBJ2-7, the V gene TRBV29-1; 7 bases align to TRBD1. This CDR3 is built from 11 residues. Trimming took 4 bases from V and 5 from J; bases not matched to a gene: 2. Germline lookup yields CDR1 SQVTM and CDR2 ANQGSEA. The DNA of the CDR3 is TGCAGCGTTGGACAGGGAAACGAGCAGTACTTC. It yields the protein CSVGQGNEQYF.

The CDR3 sequence: CASSGDFYGYTF. The CDR3 DNA reads TGTGCCAGCAGTGGGGACTTCTATGGCTACACCTTC. This chain uses TRBV6-1 with TRBJ1-2; a weak D match, TRBD1 (5 bases). The CDR3 length is 12 residues. Germline V CDR1 and CDR2: MNHNS, SASEGT. V was shortened by 4 bases and J by 4 bases, with 7 bases between the two germline ends.

The chain uses TRBV29-1 and TRBJ2-5; 7 bases align to TRBD2. V was pared by 7 bases and J by 2 bases, with 4 bases of the junction left unmatched. Germline assignment: CDR1 SQVTM and CDR2 ANQGSEA. The CDR3 sequence is 12 residues long. Written as DNA, the CDR3 is TGCAGCGGGGGGGGGTTACAAGAGACCCAGTACTTC. Translating gives CSGGGLQETQYF.

CDR3 DNA: TGTGCCAGCAGCTTAGGGTGGACAGGGGATGAAGCTTTCTTT. Residues: CASSLGWTGDEAFF. The chain joins TRBV7-8 to TRBJ1-1; 9 bases are shared with TRBD1. The V and J ends lost 1 base and 7 bases, in that order; junction bases with no gene match: 4. The CDR3 has 14 residues. From germline, CDR1 is SGHVS and CDR2 FQNEAQ.

This clonotype was counted at least ten times. In DNA, the CDR3 is TGTGCCACCAGCGGCTCACTAGCGGGAGGATATGAGCAGTACTTC. Its translation is CATSGSLAGGYEQYF. This chain links TRBV15 with TRBJ2-7; the match to TRBD2 covers 12 bases. The V segment lost 5 bases and the J segment 7 bases; nucleotides outside the gene matches: 9. The germline V gene has CDR1 LNHNV and CDR2 YYDKDF (reference sequence). The CDR3 length is 15 residues. Based on the CDR3 plus reference TRBV15 and TRBJ2-7, the full variable domain is DAMVIQNPRYQVTQFGKPVTLSCSQTLNHNVMYWYQQKSSQAPKLLFHYYDKDFNNEADTPDNFQSRRPNTSFCFLDIRSPGLGDTAMYLCATSGSLAGGYEQYFGPGTRLTVT.

The chain employs TRBV5-1 and TRBJ2-7; 11 positions agree with TRBD2. The CDR3 covers 14 residues. V trimming: 1 base; J trimming: 3 bases; junction bases outside the gene matches: 0. Per the germline V gene, CDR1 is SGHRS and CDR2 is YFSETQ. CDR3 region: CASSLTSGGYEQYF. The CDR3 nucleotides are TGCGCCAGCAGCTTGACTAGCGGGGGCTACGAGCAGTACTTC. Full variable domain (missing parts from reference TRBV5-1 and TRBJ2-7): KAGVTQTPRYLIKTRGQQVTLSCSPISGHRSVSWYQQTPGQGLQFLFEYFSETQRNKGNFPGRFSGRQFSNSRSEMNVSTLELGDSALYLCASSLTSGGYEQYFGPGTRLTVT.

The chain carries TRBV24-1 and TRBJ2-7; perhaps TRBD2 as D (5 bases). The germline V gene has CDR1 KGHDR and CDR2 SFDVKD. Trimming took 4 bases from V and 2 from J, leaving 5 bases between them. This CDR3 comprises 12 residues. This chain's CDR3 is CATSDGTYEQYF. CDR3 nucleotide sequence: TGTGCCACCAGTGACGGGACCTACGAGCAGTACTTC.